This T cell receptor beta chain came from a study of blood T cell repertoires in COVID-19. Study in general: Samples came from the United States, Italy and Spain, spanning acute and convalescent COVID-19. Sources were T cells, B-cell-depleted T cells, or PBMCs; the material itself was cDNA or gDNA.

This clone has just one count. Study processing details: Cell counts per sample came from amplifying reference gene primers. Data came from immunoSEQ multiplex PCR; TCRdb stores just in-frame clones and leaves some out. Clone size and the V and J calls come from that table; the DNA yielded D and trimming. In the table there are about 300,000 clones, about 91% of which are singletons. The TCR sequence derives from a woman under 40 who had recovered from COVID-19. Sample: peripheral blood.

CDR3 DNA sequence: TGTGCCAGCAGCTCAGCCAGGGGGTCCTACGAGCAGTACTTC. This sequence encodes CASSSARGSYEQYF. The rearrangement uses TRBV7-2 and TRBJ2-7; 7 bases are shared with TRBD1. This CDR3 comprises 14 residues. J gave up 1 base and V 4 bases, and 4 bases lay outside the gene matches. Germline V gives CDR1 SGHTA, CDR2 FQGNSA. Using reference TRBV7-2 and TRBJ2-7 for the parts outside the CDR3, the full variable domain is GAGVSQSPSNKVTEKGKDVELRCDPISGHTALYWYRQSLGQGLEFLIYFQGNSAPDKSGLPSDRFSAERTGGSVSTLTIQRTQQEDSAVYLCASSSARGSYEQYFGPGTRLTVT.